The 9 T cell receptor beta chains given below trace back to one sample, sequenced in a study of cytomegalovirus exposure and HLA in healthy donors. 60 Vbeta and 13 Jbeta primers were used in PCR. TCRdb's copy holds only in-frame clones and misses some; the assay was immunoSEQ multiplex PCR. This table has approximately 87,000 clones, 70% to 90% appearing once. Sequenced: PBMCs. All receptors derive from a woman aged 18-29 years in good health and CMV-seropositive.

The CDR3 loop reads CASSFRRSNQPQHF. The CDR3 nucleotides are TGTGCCAGCAGTTTCCGGAGAAGCAATCAGCCCCAGCATTTT. This sequence joins TRBV27 and TRBJ1-5; D unresolved. The germline CDR1 and CDR2 sequences are MNHEY and SMNVEV (reference sequence). The CDR3 sequence is 14 residues long. V was clipped by 3 bases and J by 1 base, with 7 bases between them.

The chain combines TRBV28 with TRBJ2-7; D gene unclear. This CDR3 is built from 12 residues. Trimming cost V 1 base and J 3 bases, with 4 bases left between them. The germline V gene encodes CDR1 MDHEN and CDR2 SYDVKM. The CDR3 loop reads CASSLSGYEQYF. In nucleotides, the CDR3 is TGTGCCAGCAGTTTATCAGGCTACGAGCAGTACTTC.

V usage is TRBV7-9 and J usage is TRBJ1-5, with 7 bases identical to TRBD1. V trimming: 3 bases; J trimming: 4 bases; junction bases outside the gene matches: 6. The CDR3 has 15 amino acids. The germline V gene has CDR1 SEHNR and CDR2 FQNEAQ (reference sequence). The CDR3 nucleotides are TGTGCCAGCAGCTTTGGACAGGCTATTAATCAGCCCCAGCATTTT. It is translated as CASSFGQAINQPQHF.

The chain links TRBV11-2 to TRBJ2-7; D possibly corresponds to TRBD2 (5 bases). The CDR3 loop spans 13 amino acids. V was pared by 8 bases and J by 2 bases, with 13 bases between. Germline V gene data show CDR1 as SGHAT and CDR2 as FQNNGV. As DNA, the CDR3 is TGTGCCAGCGAGGGCCTCGAAGCCTACGAGCAGTACTTC. Amino acids: CASEGLEAYEQYF.

The table lists this clone with a few counts. The chain joins TRBV9 to TRBJ1-3, with no clear D. This CDR3 spans 14 amino acids. Germline loops: CDR1 SGDLS, CDR2 YYNGEE. The V end was cut by 0 bases, the J end by 7 bases, with 11 bases between. The CDR3 spells CASSVEMSGNTIYF. The CDR3 region has the DNA TGTGCCAGCAGCGTAGAAATGTCGGGTAACACCATATATTTT. The full variable domain, rest sourced from reference TRBV9 and TRBJ1-3, is DSGVTQTPKHLITATGQRVTLRCSPRSGDLSVYWYQQSLDQGLQFLIQYYNGEERAKGNILERFSAQQFPDLHSELNLSSLELGDSALYFCASSVEMSGNTIYFGEGSWLTVV.

V and J are TRBV6-5 and TRBJ2-7, with a possible D match to TRBD2 (6 bases). The CDR3 runs 13 residues. With 4 bases removed from V and 1 base from J, the gap between germline ends came to 8 bases. Germline CDR1 MNHEY, CDR2 SVGAGI. Here the CDR3 DNA reads TGTGCCAGCAGTTTCGGGGGTTCCTACGAGCAGTACTTC. This codes for CASSFGGSYEQYF.

This chain connects TRBV4-1 to TRBJ1-1, with D tentatively TRBD1 (5 bases). The CDR3 is made up of 18 amino acids. Trimming removed 4 bases at V and 1 base at J, with 22 bases between. Per the germline V gene, CDR1 is MGHRA and CDR2 is YSYEKL. CDR3 region: CASSPGQGWMVGNTEAFF. CDR3 in DNA: TGCGCCAGCAGCCCCGGACAAGGGTGGATGGTTGGGAACACTGAAGCTTTCTTT.

The V gene is TRBV5-1, the J gene TRBJ1-1; possibly TRBD1 for D (5 bases). V lost 0 bases and J 1 base, leaving 16 bases between the germline ends. Germline V CDR1 and CDR2: SGHRS, YFSETQ. The CDR3 contains 17 residues. The CDR3 nucleotides are TGCGCCAGCAGCTTGGCCACAGGACCCGGCGGGAACACTGAAGCTTTCTTT. Residues: CASSLATGPGGNTEAFF. Supplemented by reference TRBV5-1 and TRBJ1-1, the full variable domain reads KAGVTQTPRYLIKTRGQQVTLSCSPISGHRSVSWYQQTPGQGLQFLFEYFSETQRNKGNFPGRFSGRQFSNSRSEMNVSTLELGDSALYLCASSLATGPGGNTEAFFGQGTRLTVV.

The chain has TRBV6-5 and TRBJ2-3; TRBD2 matches at 11 bases. CDR3 length: 16 amino acids. The germline gives CDR1 MNHEY, CDR2 SVGAGI. The J segment lost 4 bases and the V segment lost 0 bases, leaving 3 bases of the junction unmatched. In nucleotides, the CDR3 is TGTGCCAGCAGTTACTCGGCTAGCGGGAGGTCAGATACGCAGTATTTT. Translation: CASSYSASGRSDTQYF.